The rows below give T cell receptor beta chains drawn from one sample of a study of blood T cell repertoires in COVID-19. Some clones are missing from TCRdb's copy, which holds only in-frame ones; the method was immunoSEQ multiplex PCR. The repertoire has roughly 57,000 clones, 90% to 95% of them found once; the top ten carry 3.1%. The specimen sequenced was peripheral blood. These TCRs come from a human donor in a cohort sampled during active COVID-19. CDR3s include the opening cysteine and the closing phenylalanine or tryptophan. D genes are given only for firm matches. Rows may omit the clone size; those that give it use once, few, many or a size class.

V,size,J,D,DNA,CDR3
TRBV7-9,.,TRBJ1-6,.,TGTGCCAGCAGCTTCGACAGCCCAAATAATTCACCCCTCCACTTT,CASSFDSPNNSPLHF
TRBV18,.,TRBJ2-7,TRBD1,TGTGCCAGCTCACCCCGACAGGGTCCCTACGAGCAGTACTTC,CASSPRQGPYEQYF
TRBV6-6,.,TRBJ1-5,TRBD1,TGTGCCAGCAGGCCCACAGGGGGGAAAGTTCAGCCCCAGCATTTT,CASRPTGGKVQPQHF
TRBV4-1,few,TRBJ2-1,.,TGCGCCAGCAGCCAAGAGGGGGGTTCCAATGAGCAGTTCTTC,CASSQEGGSNEQFF
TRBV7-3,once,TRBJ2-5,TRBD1,TGTGCCAGCAGCTCTGGGACAGGGGGTCCCGCAGAGACCCAGTACTTC,CASSSGTGGPAETQYF
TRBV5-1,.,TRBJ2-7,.,TGCGCCAGCAGCTCCGAAGGGGGTTTGGGGCACGAGCAGTACTTC,CASSSEGGLGHEQYF
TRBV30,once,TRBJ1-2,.,TGTGCCTGGAGTGTAAACAGGAGGGATGGCTACACCTTC,CAWSVNRRDGYTF
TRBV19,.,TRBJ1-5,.,TGTGCCAGTCACAGGGATTTTTATAGCAATCAGCCCCAGCATTTT,CASHRDFYSNQPQHF
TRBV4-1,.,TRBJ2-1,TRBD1,TGCGCCAGCAGCCAAAGGGGACAGGGATTTTCCTACAATGAGCAGTTCTTC,CASSQRGQGFSYNEQFF
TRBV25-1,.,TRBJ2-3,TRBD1,TGTGCCAGCAGCCAAGACAGGGAGCCAGCCACAGATACGCAGTATTTT,CASSQDREPATDTQYF
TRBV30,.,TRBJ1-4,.,TGTGCCTGGAGTCAGGGGCTCCAAGACTATGCAACTAATGAAAAACTGTTTTTT,CAWSQGLQDYATNEKLFF
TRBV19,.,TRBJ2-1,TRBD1,TGTGCCAGTAGTGATCTCCGGGGACAGGGGGCGCCCTACAATGAGCAGTTCTTC,CASSDLRGQGAPYNEQFF
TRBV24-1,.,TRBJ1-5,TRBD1,TGTGCCACCAGCGACAGGGGGCTAGGGGATCAGCCCCAGCATTTT,CATSDRGLGDQPQHF
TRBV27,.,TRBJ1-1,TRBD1,TGTGCCAGCAGTTTCGACCAGACAGGGTGGAACACTGAAGCTTTCTTT,CASSFDQTGWNTEAFF
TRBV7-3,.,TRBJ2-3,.,TGTGCCAGCAGCTTCGAGACAAGTCCTAGCACAGATACGCAGTATTTT,CASSFETSPSTDTQYF
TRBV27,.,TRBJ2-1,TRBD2,TGTGCCAGCCAGCGGGGCTCCTACAATGAGCAGTTCTTC,CASQRGSYNEQFF
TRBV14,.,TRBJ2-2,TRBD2,TGTGCCAGCAGCCAAGACCCCCTAGCGGGAGGTGTCGGGGAGCTGTTTTTT,CASSQDPLAGGVGELFF
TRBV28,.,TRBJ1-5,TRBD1,TGTGCCAGTATCCTGAACGACAGGGTCTATCAGCCCCAGCATTTT,CASILNDRVYQPQHF
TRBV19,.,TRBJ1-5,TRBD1,TGTGCCAGTACCCCACAGGGGGACCAGCCCCAGCATTTT,CASTPQGDQPQHF
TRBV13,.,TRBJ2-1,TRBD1,TGTGCCAGCAGCTTACAGGGACAGTTATACAATGAGCAGTTCTTC,CASSLQGQLYNEQFF
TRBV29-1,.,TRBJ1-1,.,TGCAGCGTCGTACAGGGTCTGAGTGAAGCTTTCTTT,CSVVQGLSEAFF
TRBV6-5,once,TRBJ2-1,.,TGTGCCAGCCCTCGCAGGGGCAATGAGCAGTTCTTC,CASPRRGNEQFF
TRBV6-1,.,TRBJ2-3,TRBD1,TGTGCCAGCAGTGAAGCGAAGGGACAGGGAACAGATACGCAGTATTTT,CASSEAKGQGTDTQYF
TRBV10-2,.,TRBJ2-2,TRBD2,TGCGCCAGCAGGGTAGCGGGAGGGTCCGGGGAGCTGTTTTTT,CASRVAGGSGELFF
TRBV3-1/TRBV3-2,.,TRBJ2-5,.,TGTGCCAGCAGCCAAGATCCCTCGCGGGCCCAGTACTTC,CASSQDPSRAQYF
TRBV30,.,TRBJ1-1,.,TGTGCCTCCACAGGGTACTCCACTGAAGCTTTCTTT,CASTGYSTEAFF
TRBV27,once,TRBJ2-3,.,TGTGCCAGCCGCTTAGCCCGTACGCAGTATTTT,CASRLARTQYF
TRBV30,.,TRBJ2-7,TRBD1,TGTGCCCGGGACAGGGGGCGCGAGCAGTACTTC,CARDRGREQYF
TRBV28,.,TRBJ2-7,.,TGTGCCAGCAGTTCTCCTGGGGAGGTCTACGAGCAGTACTTC,CASSSPGEVYEQYF
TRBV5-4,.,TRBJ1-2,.,TGTGCCAGCAGCTCCGGGGGGACGGAGTATGGCTACACCTTC,CASSSGGTEYGYTF
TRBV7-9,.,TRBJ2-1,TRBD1,TGTGCCAGCAGCACGACAGGGGGCATTTTCGATGAGCAGTTCTTC,CASSTTGGIFDEQFF
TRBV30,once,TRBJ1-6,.,TGTGCCTGGAGCCGACAGGCCGAATCACCCCTCCACTTT,CAWSRQAESPLHF
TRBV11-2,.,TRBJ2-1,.,TGTGCCAGCAGCCGAGGGGGAAGCTCCTACAATGAGCAGTTCTTC,CASSRGGSSYNEQFF
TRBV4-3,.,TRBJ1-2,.,TGCGCCAGCAGCCAAGATGGTCAGGCGGGCTACACCTTC,CASSQDGQAGYTF
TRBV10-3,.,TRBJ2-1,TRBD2,TGTGCCATAGGGGGGACTAGCGGCCACCGCTCCTACAATGAGCAGTTCTTC,CAIGGTSGHRSYNEQFF
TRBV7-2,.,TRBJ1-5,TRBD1,TGTGCCAGCAGCCAACGAGCAGGGGGTCAGCCCCAGCATTTT,CASSQRAGGQPQHF
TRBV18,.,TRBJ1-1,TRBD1,TGTGCCAGCTCAGCCAATGAACAGGGGTCTGAAGCTTTCTTT,CASSANEQGSEAFF
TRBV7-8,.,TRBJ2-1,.,TGTGCCAGCAGCTTACAAGACTTCCAGCCTTACAATGAGCAGTTCTTC,CASSLQDFQPYNEQFF
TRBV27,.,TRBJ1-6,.,TGTGCCACCGCTTTTAGCTCCTATAATTCACCCCTCCACTTT,CATAFSSYNSPLHF